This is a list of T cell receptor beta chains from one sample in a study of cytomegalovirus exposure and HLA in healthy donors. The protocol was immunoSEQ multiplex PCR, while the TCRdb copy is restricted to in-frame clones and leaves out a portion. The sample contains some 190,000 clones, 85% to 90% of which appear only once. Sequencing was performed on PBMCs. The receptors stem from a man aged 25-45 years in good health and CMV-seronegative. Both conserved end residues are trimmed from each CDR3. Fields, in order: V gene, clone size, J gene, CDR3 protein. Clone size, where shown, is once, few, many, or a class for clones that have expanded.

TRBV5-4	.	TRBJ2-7	ASRLGTSTSYEQY
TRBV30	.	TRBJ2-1	AWGPGTGYNEQF
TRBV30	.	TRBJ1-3	AWSRTTGRSGNTIY
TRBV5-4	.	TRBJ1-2	ASSLGQRGGYT
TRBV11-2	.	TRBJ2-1	ASSYGTSSYEQF
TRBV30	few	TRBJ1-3	AWSRYDFRGNTIY
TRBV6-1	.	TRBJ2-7	ASTLAGGSYEQY
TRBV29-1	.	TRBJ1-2	SVEEGQLYGYT
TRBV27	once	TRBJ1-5	ASSLRGRNQPQH
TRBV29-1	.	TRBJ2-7	SVTGTGNDEQY
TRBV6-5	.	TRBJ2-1	ASRSGTSGSNEQF
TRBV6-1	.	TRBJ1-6	ASSEQDREWTLH
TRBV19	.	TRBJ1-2	ASRPLDRGDYGYT
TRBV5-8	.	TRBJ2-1	ASKLALDGYNEQF
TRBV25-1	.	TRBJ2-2	ASSRSLGAGELF
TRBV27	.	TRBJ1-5	ASSLRRGRDQPQH
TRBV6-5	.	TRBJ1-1	ASTKMGAVNTEAF
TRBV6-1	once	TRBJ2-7	ASNSRDRETYEQY
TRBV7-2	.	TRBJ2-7	ASSLGFGPYEQY
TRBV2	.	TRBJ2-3	ASTRGTTDTQY
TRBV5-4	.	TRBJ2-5	ASARDSVVETQY
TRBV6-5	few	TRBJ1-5	ASSSGSNQPQH
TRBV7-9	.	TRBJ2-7	ASSFTSDSYEQY
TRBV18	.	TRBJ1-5	ASSPAGYSNQPQH
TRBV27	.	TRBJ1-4	ASSLRGRDEKLF
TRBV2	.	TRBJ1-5	ASRGQSRDNQPQH
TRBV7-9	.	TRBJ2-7	ASRIDSYEQY
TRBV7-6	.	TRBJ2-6	ASSRDRNSGANVLT
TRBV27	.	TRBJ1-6	ASGLKSTAYNSPLH
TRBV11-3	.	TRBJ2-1	ASSPGQDNNEQF
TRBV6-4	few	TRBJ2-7	ASNQLATYEQY
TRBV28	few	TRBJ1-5	ASSWGGPNQPQH
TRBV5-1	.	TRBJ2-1	ASSLEGARPYNEQF
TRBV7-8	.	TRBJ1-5	ASSLEVRRDQPQH
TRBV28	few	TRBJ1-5	AGGGAGQPQH
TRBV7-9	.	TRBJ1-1	ASSFGGASEAF
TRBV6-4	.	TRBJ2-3	ASGTGAVDTQY
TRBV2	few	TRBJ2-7	ASRRGISYEQY
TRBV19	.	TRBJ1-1	ASSPWDSRVTEAF
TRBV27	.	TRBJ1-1	ASSLYRDLNTEAF
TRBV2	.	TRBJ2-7	ASISGRGGTPRDYEQY
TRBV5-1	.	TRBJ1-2	ASSLARTGPNYGYT
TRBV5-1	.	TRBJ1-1	ASTPGQGVAGAF
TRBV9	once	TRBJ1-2	ASSVTGANYGYT
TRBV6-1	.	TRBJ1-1	ASSAGQWAEAF
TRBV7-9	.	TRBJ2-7	ASSPLGSGLAETYEQY
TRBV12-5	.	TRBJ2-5	ASGLVTIGFWTSGGERKETQY
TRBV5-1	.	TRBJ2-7	ASSPNPGQGRSEGQGGQY
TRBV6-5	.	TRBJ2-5	ASSWASGQETQY
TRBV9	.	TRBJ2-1	ASSVGTSGISYNEQF
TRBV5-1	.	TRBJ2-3	ASSSGNQQTDTQY
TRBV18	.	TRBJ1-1	ASSHTGPLNTEAF
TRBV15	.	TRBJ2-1	ATSSPGTAYNEQF
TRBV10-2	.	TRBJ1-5	ASSEMAGGAPQH
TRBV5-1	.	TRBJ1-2	ASRYGQGSLNYGYT
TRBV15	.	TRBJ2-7	ATSRDPGQPFGQY
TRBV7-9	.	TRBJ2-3	ASTLASSSTDTQY